The entry below gives a single T cell receptor (beta chain) sequence along with its context. Its specificity is unknown. This entry comes from a study of cytomegalovirus exposure and HLA in healthy donors. Findings of the study overall: In a later analysis, the majority of CMV-associated beta chains seemingly showed HLA restriction. Later work found that TCR association rates differed between HLA loci; DRB1 had the most and HLA-C the fewest. V- and J-gene trimming in TCR beta was tied to a missense DCLRE1C variant by an analysis performed later.

PCR primers comprised 60 Vbeta and 13 Jbeta primers. TCRdb's copy holds only in-frame clones and misses some; the assay was immunoSEQ multiplex PCR. This repertoire shows more than 130,000 clones, 60% to 80% found once; its top ten account for about 5%. The CDR3 is 14 amino acids. CDR1 is SGHRS and CDR2 is YFSETQ in the germline V gene. V shed 6 bases and J shed 8 bases, with 17 bases lying between them. The TCR originated in a male donor in good health and CMV-seronegative. The chain employs TRBV5-1 and TRBJ1-4; D uncertain. Sequencing was performed on PBMCs. The CDR3 DNA reads as TGCGCCAGCAAAAAATTGGGAGGAGAAGAAAAACTGTTTTTT. This translates into CASKKLGGEEKLFF.